The 8 T cell receptor beta chains below were found in one sample sequenced in a study of blood T cell repertoires in COVID-19. The data were produced by immunoSEQ multiplex PCR, yet TCRdb's version contains in-frame clones alone and is incomplete. This table has about 50,000 clones, 75% to 85% appearing once. Sequencing used peripheral blood. The receptors were sampled from a middle-aged man with acute or convalescent COVID-19.

This sequence joins TRBV12-3 or TRBV12-4 and TRBJ2-1; 8 bases line up with TRBD1. The V gene end was trimmed by 11 bases and the J gene end by 7 bases; junction bases not matched to a gene: 10. The CDR3 contains 13 residues. This CDR3 reads CAPPDRQGNEQFF. CDR3 coding DNA: TGTGCCCCTCCGGACAGACAGGGGAATGAGCAGTTCTTC.

The chain has TRBV9 and TRBJ1-6; 7 bases are a match to TRBD1. The CDR3 sequence is 15 residues long. The J segment lost 8 bases and the V segment lost 0 bases, leaving 5 bases of the junction unmatched. In germline, CDR1 is SGDLS, CDR2 YYNGEE. This CDR3 reads CASSVDSGGHSPLHF. CDR3 DNA: TGTGCCAGCAGCGTAGATTCAGGGGGTCATTCACCCCTCCACTTT.

The chain employs TRBV28 and TRBJ1-2; D is unresolved. V gave up 2 bases and J gave up 4 bases, with 11 bases separating them. CDR1 and CDR2 from the germline V gene are MDHEN and SYDVKM. This CDR3 region has 14 residues. DNA of the CDR3: TGTGCCAGCAGTTTAATTTTACAGAGCTATGGCTACACCTTC. Its translation: CASSLILQSYGYTF.

This clone was observed a single time. The chain joins TRBV7-9 to TRBJ1-1; D is undetermined. Germline CDR1 and CDR2: SEHNR and FQNEAQ (reference sequence). The V gene lost 6 bases and the J gene lost 1 base, with 12 bases spanning the gap. This CDR3 has 14 residues. The CDR3 nucleotides read TGTGCCAGCAGACCGGGAGGGCGGAACACTGAAGCTTTCTTT. Its protein product is CASRPGGRNTEAFF.

The sample holds a few counts of this clone. This sequence joins TRBV27 and TRBJ1-5; D unresolved. The CDR3 contains 15 residues. V lost 6 bases to trimming and J lost 7 bases, with 19 bases between them. The germline gives CDR1 MNHEY, CDR2 SMNVEV (reference sequence). CDR3 in amino acids: CASRLIDTPGQPQHF. In nucleotides, the CDR3 is TGTGCCAGCAGGTTAATTGACACCCCCGGACAGCCCCAGCATTTT.

This clone was seen more than once but under ten times. The CDR3 region is CASNDPGTEAFF. For the CDR3, the DNA is TGTGCCAGTAACGATCCGGGCACTGAAGCTTTCTTT. J is TRBJ1-1 and V is TRBV19; the D is unclear. Per germline, CDR1 LNHDA and CDR2 SQIVND (reference sequence). V lost 7 bases to trimming and J lost 4 bases, with 10 bases between them. This CDR3 spans 12 amino acids.

As to this clone: It is unclear where the CDR3 begins or ends on the DNA, so no DNA is shown, and the CDR3 is as TCRdb lists it. The J gene is TRBJ1-4, the V gene TRBV21-1; TRBD1 was called by the table and not checked on the DNA. TRBV21-1 is shown as a pseudogene. Counting both end residues, the CDR3 totals 19 amino acids. The CDR3 sequence is CASSISWGTGAKTNEKLFF.

This clone was detected only a few times. This chain links TRBV19 with TRBJ1-2; a possible D gene is TRBD1 (5 bases). V lost 0 bases and J lost 7, with 18 bases in between. This CDR3 has 16 residues. The germline gives CDR1 LNHDA, CDR2 SQIVND (reference sequence). The CDR3 nucleotides read TGTGCCAGTAGTATAGAAAGACCCCTACGACAGACTGGCTACACCTTC. This translates into CASSIERPLRQTGYTF.